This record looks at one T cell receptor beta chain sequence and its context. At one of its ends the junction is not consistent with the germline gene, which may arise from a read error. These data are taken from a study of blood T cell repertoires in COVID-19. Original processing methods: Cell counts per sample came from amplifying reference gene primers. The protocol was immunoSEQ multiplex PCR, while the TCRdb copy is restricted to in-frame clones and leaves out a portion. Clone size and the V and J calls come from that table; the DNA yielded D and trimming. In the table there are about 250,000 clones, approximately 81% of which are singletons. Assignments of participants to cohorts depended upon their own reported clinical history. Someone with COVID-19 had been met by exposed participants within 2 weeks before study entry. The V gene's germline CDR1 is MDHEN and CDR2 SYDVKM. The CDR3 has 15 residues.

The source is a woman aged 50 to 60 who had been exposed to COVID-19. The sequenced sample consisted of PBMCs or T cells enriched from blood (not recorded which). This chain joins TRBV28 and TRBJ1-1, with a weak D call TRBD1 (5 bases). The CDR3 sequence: CASSLVTPGNAEAFF. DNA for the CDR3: TGTGCCAGCAGTTTAGTCACACCAGGGAACGCTGAAGCTTTCTTT.